This is a list of T cell receptor delta chains from one sample in a study of gamma-delta T cells after stem cell transplantation. TCRdb reanalyzed the RT-PCR reads using CATT. This sample carries some 1,300 delta-chain clones, over 15% of them seen once, and the ten largest clones take approximately 29%. The sequencing input was gamma-delta T cells. The receptors originated from a human donor. It is not recorded whose cells these are; they may come from a transplant donor. Both conserved end residues are part of each CDR3. Each record gives: J gene, CDR3 length, V gene, CDR3 protein.

>TRDJ1|15|TRDV2
CACDTWGIPADKLIF
>TRDJ1|18|TRDV1
CALGEIRTRRLGDNKLIF
>TRDJ1|20|TRDV2
CACDTLRGPRTGGGTDKLIF
>TRDJ1|20|TRDV2
CACDTVRAGGQTMYTDKLIF
>TRDJ1|23|TRAV29/DV5
CAASGMPLRDGPLRLRDTDKLIF
>TRDJ3|19|TRDV2
CACDSLRDGSSWDTRQMFF
>TRDJ1|17|TRDV2
CACDILTGGYSDDKLIF
>TRDJ1|14|TRDV2
CACDTLGEADKLIF
>TRDJ3|18|TRDV2
CACDTLLESSWDTRQMFF
>TRDJ1|17|TRDV2
CACDTVGLGEYTDKLIF
>TRDJ1|17|TRAV29/DV5
CAASASATGHGPDKLIF
>TRDJ1|18|TRDV2
CACGTLTGGSEFADKLIF
>TRDJ1|15|TRDV1
CALGATRARGLELIF
>TRDJ1|18|TRDV1
CALGELPRVWGNTDKLIF
>TRDJ1|16|TRDV2
CACDALLGSPPLKLIF
>TRDJ1|20|TRDV2
CACDALPDLTGGSYTDKLIF
>TRDJ1|18|TRDV2
CACDTLLGDTSQDDKLIF
>TRDJ3|17|TRDV2
CACEVLGDPWDTRQMFF
>TRDJ2|18|TRDV1
CALGESWGNWVRTAQLFF
>TRDJ3|24|TRDV1
CALGPPGDWGIIRISSWDTRQMFF
>TRDJ1|20|TRDV2
CACDTLLGDTGFLNTDKLIF
>TRDJ2|20|TRDV1
CALGELPLTYRAILTAQLFF
>TRDJ1|19|TRDV1
CALGELATLGDTETDKLIF
>TRDJ3|18|TRDV2
CACDTVGDRSWDTRQMFF
>TRDJ3|19|TRDV2
CACDTLLVAETWDTRQMFF
>TRDJ2|17|TRAV29/DV5
CAASGFHWGTTAAQLFF
>TRDJ1|19|TRDV1
CALGGLPAVPRGKFDKLIF
>TRDJ1|20|TRDV1
CALGELSSLRQWGINDKLIF
>TRDJ1|22|TRDV1
CALGGRGLPNSLGDTSTDKLIF
>TRDJ3|24|TRDV1
CALGERPSYVSTTLSSWDTRQMFF
>TRDJ1|21|TRDV1
CALGVSPYWGIYHSYTDKLIF
>TRDJ1|17|TRDV2
CACDTVARLGDGLKLIF
>TRDJ1|16|TRDV2
CACDPVGGGYTDKLIF
>TRDJ1|15|TRDV2
CACDTLGGATDKLIF
>TRDJ1|15|TRDV2
CACDTVGVPTDKLIF
>TRDJ1|17|TRDV1
CALGERTYGDAYDKLIF
>TRDJ1|15|TRDV2
CACEPLLGQTDKLIF
>TRDJ1|21|TRDV1
CALGESWGPSSGWPYTDKLIF
>TRDJ1|14|TRDV2
CACDTVGNTDKLIF
>TRDJ3|19|TRDV2
CACDTAGGRATWDTRQMFF
>TRDJ1|15|TRDV2
CACDTVGPTNDKLIF
>TRDJ1|20|TRDV2
CACDNSFAGRGWEKTDKLIF
>TRDJ1|21|TRDV1
CALGDLLGEPPRGNYTDKLIF
>TRDJ1|20|TRDV1
CALGELRLPWWGMGTDKLIF
>TRDJ1|20|TRDV1
CALGEWLPTPTGGYTDKLIF
>TRDJ1|18|TRDV2
CACDPLLGDTRDTDKLIF
>TRDJ1|21|TRDV1
CALGELGPYELLFEYTDKLIF
>TRDJ1|20|TRDV2
CACDTLTGGYARSYTDKLIF
>TRDJ1|16|TRDV2
CACDHVLGVLTDKLIF
>TRDJ1|17|TRDV1
CALGPSYSPPYTDKLIF
>TRDJ1|17|TRDV1
CALGDVPSYRPTDKLIF
>TRDJ1|19|TRDV2
CACDTVDSSPGPKVDKLIF
>TRDJ1|16|TRDV2
CACDTVGSKYTDKLIF
>TRDJ1|20|TRDV1
CALGNSMGGDMDTHTDKLIF
>TRDJ1|19|TRDV2
CACDTVGGIRTLVADKLIF
>TRDJ1|14|TRDV3
CAFGGYLHTDKLIF
>TRDJ1|25|TRDV1
CALGELNPVTIPYWGIPWYTDKLIF
>TRDJ1|15|TRDV2
CACDFISGGTDKLIF
>TRDJ1|19|TRDV2
CACDTVGGGPQVYTDKLIF
>TRDJ3|23|TRDV2
CACDTVYRGIQNLSSWDTRQMFF